Listed below are T cell receptor beta chains from one sample, sequenced in a study of T-cell memory formation after mild COVID-19. A single record per CDR3 protein comes from TCRdb applying MiXCR to the 5' RACE reads. The sample consists of some 210,000 distinct CDR3 sequences, about 10% of them appearing once. Sequencing used PBMCs or a T cell subset sorted from them (not recorded which). All receptors derive from a young man who had mild COVID-19 (a few samples of this study predate the infection). Cell type and time point are not known. The CDR3 runs from the conserved cysteine through the conserved F or W. D genes are given only for firm matches. For some rows the clone size is stated as once, few or many, or as a class when expanded; others skip it.

j_call: TRBJ2-3
d_call: TRBD2
clone_size: -
v_call: TRBV27
cdr3_aa: CASSPPSGTSGGKTDTQYF
cdr3_nt: TGTGCCAGCAGTCCCCCTTCCGGGACTAGCGGGGGGAAAACAGATACGCAGTATTTT

j_call: TRBJ2-1
d_call: TRBD2
clone_size: few
v_call: TRBV29-1
cdr3_aa: CSAKRTSGYNEQFF
cdr3_nt: TGCAGCGCTAAGAGGACTAGCGGATACAATGAGCAGTTCTTC

j_call: TRBJ1-5
d_call: -
clone_size: few
v_call: TRBV27
cdr3_aa: CASSREEREPQHF
cdr3_nt: TGTGCCAGCAGTCGGGAGGAGAGGGAGCCCCAGCATTTT

j_call: TRBJ2-3
d_call: TRBD2
clone_size: -
v_call: TRBV10-2
cdr3_aa: CASSGSLASTDTQYF
cdr3_nt: TGCGCCAGCAGTGGATCACTAGCGAGCACAGATACGCAGTATTTT

j_call: TRBJ2-7
d_call: -
clone_size: -
v_call: TRBV7-2
cdr3_aa: CASSLSVLSYEQYF
cdr3_nt: TGTGCCAGCAGCTTAAGCGTCCTCTCGTACGAGCAGTACTTC

j_call: TRBJ2-7
d_call: -
clone_size: -
v_call: TRBV28
cdr3_aa: CASSHIYEQYF
cdr3_nt: TGTGCCAGCAGTCACATCTACGAGCAGTACTTC

j_call: TRBJ2-1
d_call: TRBD1
clone_size: many
v_call: TRBV12-3/TRBV12-4
cdr3_aa: CASSLRSRGRQFF
cdr3_nt: TGTGCCAGCAGTTTAAGGTCGAGGGGGCGGCAGTTCTTC

j_call: TRBJ1-2
d_call: TRBD1
clone_size: -
v_call: TRBV29-1
cdr3_aa: CSVVRDRTLLGGYTF
cdr3_nt: TGCAGCGTAGTACGGGACAGGACTCTCCTCGGAGGCTACACCTTC

j_call: TRBJ2-2
d_call: -
clone_size: few
v_call: TRBV7-2
cdr3_aa: CASSLRGGDSGELFF
cdr3_nt: TGTGCCAGCAGCTTACGCGGAGGGGACTCCGGGGAGCTGTTTTTT

j_call: TRBJ2-5
d_call: TRBD1
clone_size: few
v_call: TRBV7-9
cdr3_aa: CASSARLGTAEETQYF
cdr3_nt: TGTGCCAGCAGCGCTCGCCTCGGGACAGCTGAAGAGACCCAGTACTTC

j_call: TRBJ2-7
d_call: -
clone_size: few
v_call: TRBV20-1
cdr3_aa: CSGGQPTSYEQYF
cdr3_nt: TGCAGCGGGGGACAGCCGACTTCCTACGAGCAGTACTTC

j_call: TRBJ2-1
d_call: TRBD1
clone_size: -
v_call: TRBV2
cdr3_aa: CASRQGSSYNEQFF
cdr3_nt: TGTGCCAGCAGACAGGGGAGCTCCTACAATGAGCAGTTCTTC

j_call: TRBJ2-3
d_call: TRBD2
clone_size: -
v_call: TRBV6-2/TRBV6-3
cdr3_aa: CASSQGLAGGLTDTQYF
cdr3_nt: TGTGCCAGCAGTCAGGGACTAGCGGGGGGGCTTACAGATACGCAGTATTTT

j_call: TRBJ2-5
d_call: -
clone_size: few
v_call: TRBV6-6
cdr3_aa: CAAEGPTDGTQYF
cdr3_nt: TGTGCCGCCGAGGGACCTACTGACGGGACCCAGTACTTC

j_call: TRBJ2-5
d_call: -
clone_size: many
v_call: TRBV5-1
cdr3_aa: CASSPQGRVQETQYF
cdr3_nt: TGCGCCAGCAGCCCGCAAGGTCGGGTCCAAGAGACCCAGTACTTC

j_call: TRBJ2-2
d_call: TRBD1
clone_size: -
v_call: TRBV4-2
cdr3_aa: CASSQVSGGRDTGELFF
cdr3_nt: TGTGCCAGCAGCCAAGTATCAGGGGGTAGGGACACCGGGGAGCTGTTTTTT

j_call: TRBJ2-7
d_call: TRBD2
clone_size: few
v_call: TRBV20-1
cdr3_aa: CSARGLAVSYEQYF
cdr3_nt: TGCAGTGCTAGAGGACTAGCGGTCTCCTACGAGCAGTACTTC

j_call: TRBJ2-3
d_call: TRBD1
clone_size: few
v_call: TRBV12-3/TRBV12-4
cdr3_aa: CASSFVEGAVDTQYF
cdr3_nt: TGTGCCAGCAGTTTCGTCGAGGGGGCCGTAGATACGCAGTATTTT

j_call: TRBJ2-3
d_call: TRBD2
clone_size: few
v_call: TRBV20-1
cdr3_aa: CSATTSGGDASTDTQYF
cdr3_nt: TGCAGTGCAACCACTAGCGGGGGGGACGCTAGCACAGATACGCAGTATTTT

j_call: TRBJ1-4
d_call: -
clone_size: -
v_call: TRBV5-1
cdr3_aa: CASSVSRQDEKLFF
cdr3_nt: TGCGCCAGCAGCGTATCTCGACAGGATGAAAAACTGTTTTTT

j_call: TRBJ2-1
d_call: TRBD2
clone_size: -
v_call: TRBV5-1
cdr3_aa: CASSAGLAVINEQFF
cdr3_nt: TGCGCCAGCAGCGCAGGACTAGCTGTAATCAATGAGCAGTTCTTC

j_call: TRBJ2-3
d_call: -
clone_size: many
v_call: TRBV9
cdr3_aa: CASSWGETTDTQYF
cdr3_nt: TGTGCCAGCAGTTGGGGCGAAACCACAGATACGCAGTATTTT

j_call: TRBJ2-5
d_call: -
clone_size: few
v_call: TRBV6-2/TRBV6-3
cdr3_aa: CASSYPFGLLEETQYF
cdr3_nt: TGTGCCAGCAGTTACCCTTTCGGCCTCTTGGAGGAGACCCAGTACTTC

j_call: TRBJ1-1
d_call: -
clone_size: few
v_call: TRBV4-1
cdr3_aa: CASSQVGQGLNTEAFF
cdr3_nt: TGCGCCAGCAGCCAAGTTGGGCAGGGACTGAACACTGAAGCTTTCTTT

j_call: TRBJ2-5
d_call: TRBD1
clone_size: -
v_call: TRBV6-1
cdr3_aa: CASSYRGRETQYF
cdr3_nt: TGTGCCAGCAGTTACAGGGGGAGAGAGACCCAGTACTTC

j_call: TRBJ2-1
d_call: -
clone_size: many
v_call: TRBV7-8
cdr3_aa: CASSPRTLASVEQFF
cdr3_nt: TGTGCCAGCAGCCCGAGGACTCTTGCGAGTGTTGAGCAGTTCTTC

j_call: TRBJ2-1
d_call: -
clone_size: -
v_call: TRBV7-3
cdr3_aa: CASSLDSQAYNEQFF
cdr3_nt: TGTGCCAGCAGCTTGGACAGCCAAGCGTACAATGAGCAGTTCTTC

j_call: TRBJ1-4
d_call: TRBD1
clone_size: few
v_call: TRBV20-1
cdr3_aa: CSAQDRTVEKLFF
cdr3_nt: TGCAGTGCTCAGGACAGGACTGTTGAAAAACTGTTTTTT

j_call: TRBJ1-1
d_call: -
clone_size: few
v_call: TRBV11-2
cdr3_aa: CASSLNTYTEAFF
cdr3_nt: TGTGCCAGCAGCTTAAACACCTACACTGAAGCTTTCTTT

j_call: TRBJ1-2
d_call: -
clone_size: few
v_call: TRBV6-4
cdr3_aa: CASSQSGQTNYGYTF
cdr3_nt: TGTGCCAGCAGTCAGTCCGGACAGACCAACTATGGCTACACCTTC

j_call: TRBJ2-7
d_call: -
clone_size: -
v_call: TRBV30
cdr3_aa: CAWSIQRPYEQYF
cdr3_nt: TGTGCCTGGAGTATACAGCGCCCCTACGAGCAGTACTTC

j_call: TRBJ1-5
d_call: -
clone_size: few
v_call: TRBV2
cdr3_aa: CASMQESNQPQHF
cdr3_nt: TGTGCCAGCATGCAGGAGAGCAATCAGCCCCAGCATTTT

j_call: TRBJ2-2
d_call: -
clone_size: few
v_call: TRBV7-9
cdr3_aa: CASSANGGNTGELFF
cdr3_nt: TGTGCCAGCAGCGCTAACGGGGGGAACACCGGGGAGCTGTTTTTT

j_call: TRBJ2-2
d_call: -
clone_size: few
v_call: TRBV5-1
cdr3_aa: CASSAGISNTGELFF
cdr3_nt: TGCGCCAGCAGCGCAGGGATATCGAACACCGGGGAGCTGTTTTTT

j_call: TRBJ2-4
d_call: TRBD1
clone_size: few
v_call: TRBV12-3/TRBV12-4
cdr3_aa: CASSLTGGASKNIQYF
cdr3_nt: TGTGCCAGCAGCCTAACAGGGGGCGCATCCAAAAACATTCAGTACTTC

j_call: TRBJ1-1
d_call: -
clone_size: -
v_call: TRBV10-3
cdr3_aa: CAIKADMNTEAFF
cdr3_nt: TGTGCCATCAAGGCAGACATGAACACTGAAGCTTTCTTT

j_call: TRBJ2-5
d_call: -
clone_size: few
v_call: TRBV20-1
cdr3_aa: CRLGTQETQYF
cdr3_nt: TGCAGGCTGGGTACCCAAGAGACCCAGTACTTC

j_call: TRBJ1-2
d_call: -
clone_size: -
v_call: TRBV20-1
cdr3_aa: CSAPRREGYGYTF
cdr3_nt: TGCAGTGCCCCACGCCGGGAGGGCTATGGCTACACCTTC

j_call: TRBJ1-2
d_call: -
clone_size: -
v_call: TRBV4-3
cdr3_aa: CASSQSDGTNYGYTF
cdr3_nt: TGCGCCAGCAGCCAAAGCGACGGCACGAACTATGGCTACACCTTC

j_call: TRBJ2-3
d_call: TRBD1
clone_size: -
v_call: TRBV7-3
cdr3_aa: CASSPLGSGGTMADTQYF
cdr3_nt: TGTGCCAGCAGCCCCCTGGGGTCAGGGGGAACGATGGCAGATACGCAGTATTTT

j_call: TRBJ1-6
d_call: -
clone_size: few
v_call: TRBV18
cdr3_aa: CASSPRDGQFTPLHF
cdr3_nt: TGTGCCAGCTCACCACGGGACGGACAATTCACCCCTCTCCACTTT

j_call: TRBJ2-5
d_call: -
clone_size: -
v_call: TRBV7-7
cdr3_aa: CASSLDGSGETQYF
cdr3_nt: TGTGCTAGCAGCTTAGACGGATCCGGGGAGACCCAGTACTTC

j_call: TRBJ2-2
d_call: TRBD1
clone_size: many
v_call: TRBV7-9
cdr3_aa: CASSSLGQGAMMGELFF
cdr3_nt: TGTGCCAGCAGCTCCCTCGGACAGGGGGCAATGATGGGGGAGCTGTTTTTT

j_call: TRBJ1-2
d_call: -
clone_size: many
v_call: TRBV7-2
cdr3_aa: CASSSQSYGYTF
cdr3_nt: TGTGCCAGCAGCTCACAGTCCTATGGCTACACCTTC

j_call: TRBJ1-3
d_call: -
clone_size: few
v_call: TRBV6-6
cdr3_aa: CASSTLGGNTIYF
cdr3_nt: TGTGCCAGCAGTACTTTGGGTGGAAACACCATATATTTT

j_call: TRBJ2-3
d_call: TRBD2
clone_size: -
v_call: TRBV7-2
cdr3_aa: CASSLLAGPSTDTQYF
cdr3_nt: TGTGCCAGCAGCTTACTAGCGGGGCCCAGCACAGATACGCAGTATTTT

j_call: TRBJ2-2
d_call: -
clone_size: -
v_call: TRBV20-1
cdr3_aa: CSARLRGTNTGELFF
cdr3_nt: TGCAGTGCTAGACTACGGGGGACGAACACCGGGGAGCTGTTTTTT

j_call: TRBJ2-5
d_call: TRBD2
clone_size: many
v_call: TRBV5-1
cdr3_aa: CASSWTSGGSGGETQYF
cdr3_nt: TGCGCCAGCAGCTGGACTAGCGGGGGGTCAGGAGGGGAGACCCAGTACTTC